These T cell receptor beta chains were read from a single sample in a study of T-cell memory formation after mild COVID-19. TCRdb itself ran the 5' RACE reads through MiXCR, one entry per CDR3 protein. The sample contains almost 550,000 distinct CDR3 sequences, 20% of which appear only once. Sequenced: PBMCs or a T cell subset sorted from them (not recorded which). The origin of the receptors is an adult woman who had mild COVID-19 (a few samples of this study predate the infection). Cell type and time point are not known. Both conserved end residues are part of each CDR3. A D gene is named only where the DNA matches it firmly. A clone size is listed for some rows: how often the clone was seen (once, few, many), or a class if it is expanded.

TRBD2	TRBJ2-1	TRBV20-1	.	TGCAGTGCTAGAGCGCCGGGACTAGCGGGAGGAATTTGGAAGCAGTTCTTC	CSARAPGLAGGIWKQFF
.	TRBJ1-1	TRBV24-1	.	TGTGCCACCAGTGATTCAGGGGAGCTTGGGGCTTTCTTT	CATSDSGELGAFF
TRBD2	TRBJ2-2	TRBV18	.	TGTGCCAGCTCAGGACTAGCGGGGCAGAACACCGGGGAGCTGTTTTTT	CASSGLAGQNTGELFF
.	TRBJ2-7	TRBV6-1	.	TGTGCCAGCAGTGAGGCAGGGGCGGCCTACGAGCAGTACTTC	CASSEAGAAYEQYF
TRBD1	TRBJ2-7	TRBV6-6	.	TGTGCCAGCAGCGCGGACAGGGAATACGAGCAGTACTTC	CASSADREYEQYF
TRBD2	TRBJ2-3	TRBV7-9	few	TGTGCCAGCAAAGGTAGCGGGAGAAGCACAGATACGCAGTATTTT	CASKGSGRSTDTQYF
TRBD1	TRBJ2-1	TRBV2	few	TGTGCCAGCAGACCCGGGACAGGGGGCGTAATTTTCTTC	CASRPGTGGVIFF
.	TRBJ1-5	TRBV6-5	.	TGTGCCAGCAATGACCCTAATCAGCCCCAGCATTTT	CASNDPNQPQHF
.	TRBJ1-5	TRBV21-1	.	TGTGCCAGCAGCAAACAGCTGGACCAGCCCCAGCATTTT	CASSKQLDQPQHF
.	TRBJ1-2	TRBV7-9	many	TGTGCCAGCAGCTTCAATTCAGGGGCCAACTATGGCTACACCTTC	CASSFNSGANYGYTF
.	TRBJ2-5	TRBV19	.	TGTGCCAGTAGTATTTCCCCGGGAGAGACCCAGTACTTC	CASSISPGETQYF
.	TRBJ1-5	TRBV4-2	few	TGTGCCAGCAGCCCCTTTTCGGGGGATCAGCCCCAGCATTTT	CASSPFSGDQPQHF
TRBD1	TRBJ2-3	TRBV6-1	.	TGTGCCAGCAGTGATGGGGGACAGGGGGCGCTTGTAGGAACAGATACGCAGTATTTT	CASSDGGQGALVGTDTQYF
.	TRBJ1-1	TRBV11-2	few	TGTGCCAGCAGCTGGGGGCCAATGAACACTGAAGCTTTCTTT	CASSWGPMNTEAFF
.	TRBJ2-3	TRBV10-3	few	TGTGCCATCAGCCGGGGGTCGGAAGATACGCAGTATTTT	CAISRGSEDTQYF
.	TRBJ2-7	TRBV7-3	.	TGTGCCAGCAGCCCCGGGGCAGGCCCCTACGAGCAGTACTTC	CASSPGAGPYEQYF